This T cell receptor beta chain was retrieved from a study of control samples from healthy donors and cancer patients. Clones were read by immunoSEQ multiplex PCR, and TCRdb kept only the in-frame ones, dropping some. This sample has 95,000 to 150,000 clones; roughly nine tenths occur once, and the top ten carry about 1.8%. The material sequenced was blood. The clonotype was recovered from a man younger than 35 in good health.

CDR3 coding DNA: TGTGCCAGCAGTTACTCGGGGTTCGAAACAATCTATGGCTACACCTTC. Its translation: CASSYSGFETIYGYTF. This sequence joins TRBV6-2 or TRBV6-3 and TRBJ1-2; D remains ambiguous. V gave up 0 bases and J gave up 4 bases, with 15 bases separating them. The V gene's germline CDR1 is MNHEY and CDR2 SVGEGT. CDR3 length equals 16 residues.